These T cell receptor beta chains were read from a single sample in a study of response to subunit inactivated influenza vaccine. MiXCR was run by TCRdb on the RT-PCR reads, yielding one entry per CDR3 protein. The sample lists hundreds of thousands of distinct CDR3 sequences; approximately 7.1% were seen once. Here the sequenced sample was PBMCs from blood, taken roughly 24 months after vaccination. Receptor source: a man aged 50 to 69 who received an inactivated influenza vaccine. CDR3s include the opening cysteine and the closing phenylalanine or tryptophan. A D gene is named only where the DNA matches it firmly. The size entry is marked missing in some rows and otherwise reads once, few, many or a size class.

d_gene	abundance	v_gene	j_gene	CDR3aa	CDR3nt
TRBD1	.	TRBV27	TRBJ1-2	CASRQQGAGGYTF	TGTGCCAGCAGACAACAGGGGGCGGGAGGCTACACCTTC
.	few	TRBV12-3/TRBV12-4	TRBJ2-3	CASSFGQRLNTDTQYF	TGTGCCAGCAGTTTTGGCCAACGGCTCAACACAGATACGCAGTATTTT
.	.	TRBV11-2	TRBJ1-4	CASSRRGSNEKLLF	TGTGCCAGCAGCCGCCGGGGGTCTAATGAAAAACTGCTTTTT
.	.	TRBV15	TRBJ2-2	CATSRVGGELFF	TGTGCCACCAGCAGAGTTGGCGGGGAGCTGTTTTTT
.	many	TRBV20-1	TRBJ1-1	CSARRTGGGTEAFF	TGCAGTGCTCGCAGAACAGGAGGTGGGACTGAAGCTTTCTTT
.	few	TRBV24-1	TRBJ2-2	CATSDFPYGELFF	TGTGCCACCAGTGATTTCCCTTACGGGGAGCTGTTTTTT
TRBD1	few	TRBV12-3/TRBV12-4	TRBJ2-3	CASSLAGQRFSDTQYF	TGTGCCAGCAGTTTAGCGGGACAGAGGTTCTCCGATACGCAGTATTTT
TRBD1	.	TRBV12-3/TRBV12-4	TRBJ1-2	CASSPQGAGSYGYTF	TGTGCCAGCAGTCCACAGGGGGCAGGTAGCTATGGCTACACCTTC
TRBD1	many	TRBV5-1	TRBJ1-2	CASSFVGTGESYTF	TGCGCCAGCAGCTTTGTCGGGACAGGGGAGAGCTACACCTTC
TRBD1	few	TRBV4-2	TRBJ2-1	CASSQDRDSYNEQFF	TGTGCCAGCAGCCAAGATCGGGACAGCTACAATGAGCAGTTCTTC
TRBD1	few	TRBV29-1	TRBJ2-2	CSVEDRGTGVAGELFF	TGCAGCGTTGAAGATCGGGGGACAGGGGTTGCCGGGGAGCTGTTTTTT
.	.	TRBV7-2	TRBJ1-6	CASSLSGSYNSPLHF	TGTGCCAGCAGCCTTAGTGGCAGTTATAATTCACCCCTCCACTTT
.	few	TRBV7-2	TRBJ1-1	CASSSLGAVFTEAFF	TGTGCCAGCAGCTCACTCGGGGCGGTCTTCACTGAAGCTTTCTTT
.	many	TRBV20-1	TRBJ2-7	CSARGRGRSYEQYF	TGCAGTGCTAGAGGCCGGGGGCGATCCTACGAGCAGTACTTC
.	.	TRBV20-1	TRBJ1-2	CSARDTGNYGYTF	TGCAGTGCTAGAGATACCGGTAACTATGGCTACACCTTC
TRBD1	.	TRBV28	TRBJ1-2	CASSLKGQGVYGYTF	TGTGCCAGCAGTTTGAAGGGACAGGGAGTATATGGCTACACCTTC
TRBD2	few	TRBV28	TRBJ2-7	CASSFAGAAYEQYF	TGTGCCAGCAGTTTCGCGGGAGCCGCCTACGAGCAGTACTTC
.	.	TRBV6-1	TRBJ1-4	CASSEDRDILFF	TGTGCCAGCAGTGAAGACAGGGATATTTTGTTTTTT
TRBD1	few	TRBV20-1	TRBJ2-3	CSARRPDRNTDTQYF	TGCAGTGCCCGGCGGCCGGACAGGAACACAGATACGCAGTATTTT
.	.	TRBV29-1	TRBJ2-3	CSATIDTQYF	TGCAGCGCTACCATAGATACGCAGTATTTT
.	few	TRBV6-5	TRBJ2-5	CASSYSWSRASVETQYF	TGTGCCAGCAGTTACTCTTGGTCCAGGGCCTCGGTAGAGACCCAGTACTTC
.	many	TRBV14	TRBJ2-7	CASSQAGTLHEQYF	TGTGCCAGCAGCCAAGCCGGAACCCTCCACGAGCAGTACTTC
TRBD1	.	TRBV7-2	TRBJ1-5	CASSLRNRGEEPQHF	TGTGCCAGCAGCTTACGGAACAGGGGTGAGGAGCCCCAGCATTTT
TRBD2	many	TRBV7-8	TRBJ2-1	CASSLGGTRPYNEQFF	TGTGCCAGCAGCTTAGGCGGGACTAGGCCCTACAATGAGCAGTTCTTC
.	.	TRBV5-1	TRBJ2-3	CASSLGQGGRADTQYF	TGCGCCAGCAGCTTGGGGCAGGGCGGACGGGCAGATACGCAGTATTTT
TRBD2	many	TRBV4-3	TRBJ2-7	CASSQEPSGTGEQYF	TGCGCCAGCAGCCAAGAACCTAGCGGGACGGGGGAGCAGTACTTC
.	many	TRBV20-1	TRBJ1-2	CSANRVHGYTF	TGCAGTGCTAACAGGGTTCATGGCTACACCTTC
TRBD2	many	TRBV10-3	TRBJ2-3	CAISGGTSGSTQYF	TGTGCCATCAGTGGGGGGACTAGCGGAAGTACGCAGTATTTT
.	.	TRBV29-1	TRBJ2-1	CSVQADLENNEQFF	TGCAGCGTACAAGCGGACCTGGAGAACAATGAGCAGTTCTTC
.	.	TRBV18	TRBJ1-1	CASSVTLNTEAFF	TGTGCCAGCTCAGTGACGCTAAACACTGAAGCTTTCTTT
TRBD2	.	TRBV5-6	TRBJ2-1	CASSSRTRMPYEQFF	TGTGCCAGCAGCTCCAGGACTAGAATGCCCTATGAGCAGTTCTTC
.	few	TRBV12-3/TRBV12-4	TRBJ2-1	CASTHPNKNNEQFF	TGTGCCAGCACCCACCCCAACAAAAACAATGAGCAGTTCTTC
.	few	TRBV7-2	TRBJ2-5	CASTMTGDVEETQYF	TGTGCCAGCACCATGACAGGCGATGTTGAAGAGACCCAGTACTTC
TRBD2	.	TRBV7-2	TRBJ2-7	CASSLVSGGSPYEQYF	TGTGCCAGCAGCTTAGTTTCGGGCGGGAGCCCCTACGAGCAGTACTTC